These 8 T cell receptor beta chains came from one sample sequenced in a study of shared clonotypes between healthy human individuals. The assay was immunoSEQ multiplex PCR, and TCRdb's table has in-frame clones only and misses some. This sample carries more than 2,000,000 clones, 85% to 95% of them seen once, and the ten largest clones take 0.35% to 0.45%. The sample comprised naive CD4+ T cells from PBMCs. Indicated subset: CD45RA+ positively selected. The receptors derive from a man between 18 and 35 years old in good health. Some clones in this sample may be carry-over from other donors' samples.

The chain is built from TRBV2 and TRBJ1-2; unclear D gene. This CDR3 spans 14 amino acids. The germline V gene encodes CDR1 SNHLY and CDR2 FYNNEI. V lost 1 base and J lost 0, with 6 bases in between. This CDR3 is CASSEVLSNYGYTF. In DNA form, the CDR3 reads TGTGCCAGCAGTGAAGTATTGTCTAACTATGGCTACACCTTC.

J is TRBJ2-7 and V is TRBV2; 12 bases align to TRBD1. The CDR3 consists of 16 residues. Unmatched junction bases numbered 11, after V lost 6 bases and J lost 5 bases. Germline assignment: CDR1 SNHLY and CDR2 FYNNEI. The CDR3 spells CASSYTAGQGAHEQYF. In DNA form, the CDR3 reads TGTGCCAGCAGCTATACCGCGGGACAGGGGGCCCACGAGCAGTACTTC.

V gene TRBV6-1 combines with J gene TRBJ2-3, with 9 bases fitting TRBD2. CDR3 length equals 14 residues. V lost 7 bases and J lost 5; bases outside the gene matches: 7. From germline, CDR1 is MNHNS and CDR2 SASEGT. CDR3 residues: CASNAGGLGDTQYF. DNA of the CDR3: TGTGCCAGCAACGCGGGAGGGCTGGGAGATACGCAGTATTTT.

The chain links TRBV7-2 to TRBJ2-3; 7 bases fit TRBD1. Germline CDR1 reads SGHTA; CDR2 reads FQGNSA. The CDR3 loop spans 19 amino acids. V lost 2 bases to trimming and J lost 0 bases; unmatched junction nucleotides: 14. CDR3: CASSLRSFTGALSTDTQYF. DNA for the CDR3: TGTGCCAGCAGCTTAAGGTCCTTTACAGGGGCGTTAAGCACAGATACGCAGTATTTT.

The chain links TRBV5-1 to TRBJ2-1, with TRBD2 identical over 9 bases. The CDR3 extends over 18 amino acids. Germline V gives CDR1 SGHRS, CDR2 YFSETQ. Trimming at V came to 4 bases and at J to 3 bases, leaving 14 bases not matched to a gene. CDR3 sequence (DNA): TGCGCCAGCAGCCCCGGAGGGGCTAGCGGGGCCAACTACAATGAGCAGTTCTTC. Its protein product is CASSPGGASGANYNEQFF.

This rearrangement joins TRBV19 to TRBJ2-7; 10 bases map to TRBD2. This CDR3 is built from 13 residues. From germline, CDR1 is LNHDA and CDR2 SQIVND (reference sequence). Germline trimming cut 5 bases from V and 3 bases from J; bases unmatched to any gene: 1. CDR3 coding DNA: TGTGCCAGTAGTTGGACTAGCGGCTACGAGCAGTACTTC. Its protein product is CASSWTSGYEQYF. The full variable domain, its missing parts supplied by reference TRBV19 and TRBJ2-7, is DGGITQSPKYLFRKEGQNVTLSCEQNLNHDAMYWYRQDPGQGLRLIYYSQIVNDFQKGDIAEGYSVSREKKESFPLTVTSAQKNPTAFYLCASSWTSGYEQYFGPGTRLTVT.

This clone appeared once. The V and J genes are TRBV7-2 and TRBJ2-7, with D maybe TRBD1 (6 bases). CDR1 and CDR2 from the germline V gene are SGHTA and FQGNSA. V gave up 1 base and J gave up 5 bases, with 12 bases separating them. The CDR3 contains 14 residues. The CDR3 region has the DNA TGTGCCAGCAGCTTAGACCAGGGGTGGAACGAGCAGTACTTC. Its translation: CASSLDQGWNEQYF.

As concerns this clone: The sample carries other DNA sequences with the same CDR3. The chain couples TRBV7-9 to TRBJ2-5; TRBD1 matches 7 bases. Per the germline V gene, CDR1 is SEHNR and CDR2 is FQNEAQ (reference sequence). The ends lost 5 bases at V and 5 bases at J; junction bases unmatched: 5. The CDR3 consists of 13 residues. CDR3 loop: CASSLGGGETQYF. CDR3 bases: TGTGCCAGCAGCCTAGGGGGCGGGGAGACCCAGTACTTC.